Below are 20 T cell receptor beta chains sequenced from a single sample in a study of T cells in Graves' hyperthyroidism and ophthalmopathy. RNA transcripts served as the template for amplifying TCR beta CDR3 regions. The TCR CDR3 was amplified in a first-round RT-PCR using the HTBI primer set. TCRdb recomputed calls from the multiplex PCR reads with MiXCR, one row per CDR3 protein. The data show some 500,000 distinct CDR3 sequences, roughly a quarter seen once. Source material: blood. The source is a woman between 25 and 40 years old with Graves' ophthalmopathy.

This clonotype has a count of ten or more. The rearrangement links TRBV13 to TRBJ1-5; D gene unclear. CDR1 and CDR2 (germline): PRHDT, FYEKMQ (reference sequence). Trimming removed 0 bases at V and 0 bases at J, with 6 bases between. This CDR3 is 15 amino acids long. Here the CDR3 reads CASSLGPTSNQPQHF. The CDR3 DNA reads TGTGCCAGCAGCTTAGGCCCCACTAGCAATCAGCCCCAGCATTTT. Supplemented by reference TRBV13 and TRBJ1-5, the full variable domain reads AAGVIQSPRHLIKEKRETATLKCYPIPRHDTVYWYQQGPGQDPQFLISFYEKMQSDKGSIPDRFSAQQFSDYHSELNMSSLELGDSALYFCASSLGPTSNQPQHFGDGTRLSIL.

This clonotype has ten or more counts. The CDR3 spells CASSQDSGGPEAFF. The CDR3 DNA reads as TGTGCCAGCAGCCAAGACTCCGGGGGCCCTGAAGCTTTCTTT. The chain couples TRBV3-1 to TRBJ1-1; the D gene is possibly TRBD1 (6 bases). The CDR3 has 14 residues. V was cut by 0 bases and J by 6 bases, with 11 bases left in between. From germline, CDR1 is LGHDT and CDR2 YNNKEL (reference sequence).

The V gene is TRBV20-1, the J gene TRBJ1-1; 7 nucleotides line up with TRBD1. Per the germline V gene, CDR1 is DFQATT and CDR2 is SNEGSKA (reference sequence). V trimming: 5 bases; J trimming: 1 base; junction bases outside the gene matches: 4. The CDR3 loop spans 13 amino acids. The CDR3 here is CSAGDSKNTEAFF. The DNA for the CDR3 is TGCAGTGCTGGGGACAGTAAGAACACTGAAGCTTTCTTT.

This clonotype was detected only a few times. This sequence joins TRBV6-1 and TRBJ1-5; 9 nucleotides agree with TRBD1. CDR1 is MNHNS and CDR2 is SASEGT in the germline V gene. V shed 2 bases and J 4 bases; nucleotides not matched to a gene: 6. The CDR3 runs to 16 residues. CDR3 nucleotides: TGTGCCAGCAGTGAAATTGGACAGGGGCTAAATCAGCCCCAGCATTTT. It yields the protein CASSEIGQGLNQPQHF.

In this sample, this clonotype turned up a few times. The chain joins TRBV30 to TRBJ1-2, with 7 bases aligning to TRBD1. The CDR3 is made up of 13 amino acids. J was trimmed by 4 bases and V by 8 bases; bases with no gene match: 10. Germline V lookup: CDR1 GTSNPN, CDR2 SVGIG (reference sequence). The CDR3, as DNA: TGTGCCAGCCCGACAGGGTCGGGCTATGGCTACACCTTC. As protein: CASPTGSGYGYTF.

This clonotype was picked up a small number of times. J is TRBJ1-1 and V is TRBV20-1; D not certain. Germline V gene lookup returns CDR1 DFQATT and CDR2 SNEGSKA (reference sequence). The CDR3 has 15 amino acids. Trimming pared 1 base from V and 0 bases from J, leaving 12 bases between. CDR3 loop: CSARVLLRVNTEAFF. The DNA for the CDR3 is TGCAGTGCTAGAGTCTTGCTACGGGTGAACACTGAAGCTTTCTTT.

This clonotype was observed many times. The CDR3 reads CAISGTAGELFF. In DNA, the CDR3 is TGTGCCATCAGTGGGACGGCCGGGGAGCTGTTTTTT. The chain recombines TRBV10-3 with TRBJ2-2, with unresolved D. Germline V CDR1 and CDR2: ENHRY, SYGVKD. The V end lost 4 bases, the J end lost 6 bases, and 6 bases lay between the germline ends. This CDR3 region has 12 residues.

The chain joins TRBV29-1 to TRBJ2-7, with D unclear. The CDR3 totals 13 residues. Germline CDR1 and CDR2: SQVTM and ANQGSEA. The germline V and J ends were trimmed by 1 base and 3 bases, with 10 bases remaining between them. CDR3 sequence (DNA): TGCAGCGTTGAAGGAGACAACCTCTACGAGCAGTACTTC. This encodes CSVEGDNLYEQYF.

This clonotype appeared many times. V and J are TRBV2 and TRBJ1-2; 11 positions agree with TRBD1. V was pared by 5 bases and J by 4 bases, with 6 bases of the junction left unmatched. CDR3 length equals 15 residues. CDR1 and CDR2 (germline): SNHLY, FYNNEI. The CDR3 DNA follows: TGTGCCAGCAGTTCGGACAGGGGGCCTAGCTATGGCTACACCTTC. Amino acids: CASSSDRGPSYGYTF.

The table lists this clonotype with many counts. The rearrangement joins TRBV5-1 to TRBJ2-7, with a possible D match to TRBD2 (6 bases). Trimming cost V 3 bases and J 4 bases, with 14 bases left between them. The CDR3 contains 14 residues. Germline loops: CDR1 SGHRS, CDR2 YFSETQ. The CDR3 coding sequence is TGCGCCAGCAGCTCGGGAGCGGAGGGGTACGAGCAGTACTTC. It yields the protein CASSSGAEGYEQYF.

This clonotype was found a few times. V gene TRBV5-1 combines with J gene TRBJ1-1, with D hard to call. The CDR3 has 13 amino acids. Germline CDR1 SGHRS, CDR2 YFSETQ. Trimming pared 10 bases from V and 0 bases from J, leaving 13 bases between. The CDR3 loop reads CAGSDGLNTEAFF. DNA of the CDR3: TGCGCCGGTTCCGACGGCTTGAACACTGAAGCTTTCTTT.

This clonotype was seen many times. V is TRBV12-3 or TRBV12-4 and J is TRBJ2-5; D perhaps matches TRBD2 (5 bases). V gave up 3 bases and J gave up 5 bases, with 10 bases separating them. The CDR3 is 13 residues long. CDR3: CASSLSPGETQYF. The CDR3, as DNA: TGTGCCAGCAGTTTGTCTCCGGGGGAGACCCAGTACTTC.

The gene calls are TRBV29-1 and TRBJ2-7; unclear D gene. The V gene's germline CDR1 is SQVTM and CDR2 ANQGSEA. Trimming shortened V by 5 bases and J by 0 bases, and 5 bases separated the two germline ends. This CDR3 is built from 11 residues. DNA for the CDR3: TGCAGCGTTACCGCCTCCTACGAGCAGTACTTC. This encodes CSVTASYEQYF.

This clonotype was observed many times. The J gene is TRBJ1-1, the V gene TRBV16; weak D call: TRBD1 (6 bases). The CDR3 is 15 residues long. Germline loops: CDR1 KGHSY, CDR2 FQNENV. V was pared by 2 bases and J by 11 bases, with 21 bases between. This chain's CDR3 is CASSQESSTIRGAFF. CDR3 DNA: TGTGCCAGCAGCCAAGAATCATCGACTATTAGGGGGGCTTTCTTT.

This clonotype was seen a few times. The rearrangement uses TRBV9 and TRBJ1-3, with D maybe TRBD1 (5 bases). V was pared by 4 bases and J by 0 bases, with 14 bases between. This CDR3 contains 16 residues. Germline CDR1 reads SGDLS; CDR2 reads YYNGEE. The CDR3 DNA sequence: TGTGCCAGCAGCACCCCAGGGTCCGCCTCTGGAAACACCATATATTTT. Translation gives CASSTPGSASGNTIYF.

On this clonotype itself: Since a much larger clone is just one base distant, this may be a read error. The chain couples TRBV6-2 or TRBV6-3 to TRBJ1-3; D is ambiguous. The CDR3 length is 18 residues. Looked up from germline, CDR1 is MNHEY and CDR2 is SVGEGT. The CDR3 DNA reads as TGTGCCAGCAGTTACACGACACCCCAGAGCTACTCTGGAAGCACCATACATTTT. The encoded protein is CASSYTTPQSYSGSTIHF.

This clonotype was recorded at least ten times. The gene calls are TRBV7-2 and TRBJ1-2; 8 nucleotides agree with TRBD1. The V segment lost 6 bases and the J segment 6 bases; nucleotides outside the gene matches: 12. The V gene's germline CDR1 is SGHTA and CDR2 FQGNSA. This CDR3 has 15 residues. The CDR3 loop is CASSPLVTGEHGYTF. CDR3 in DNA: TGTGCCAGCAGTCCCTTAGTGACAGGGGAGCATGGCTACACCTTC.

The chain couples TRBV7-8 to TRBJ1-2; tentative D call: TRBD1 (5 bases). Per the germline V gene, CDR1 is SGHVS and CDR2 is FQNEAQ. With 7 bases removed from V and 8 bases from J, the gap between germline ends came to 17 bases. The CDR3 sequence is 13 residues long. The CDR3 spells CASTERDGYGYTF. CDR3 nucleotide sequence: TGTGCCAGCACTGAGAGGGACGGGTACGGCTACACCTTC.

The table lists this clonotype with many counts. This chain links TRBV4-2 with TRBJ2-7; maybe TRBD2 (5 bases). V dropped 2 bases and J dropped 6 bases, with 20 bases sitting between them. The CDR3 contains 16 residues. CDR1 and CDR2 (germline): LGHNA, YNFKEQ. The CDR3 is CASSQSGGLSEFEQYF. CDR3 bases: TGTGCCAGCAGCCAATCCGGCGGGCTATCGGAATTCGAGCAGTACTTC.

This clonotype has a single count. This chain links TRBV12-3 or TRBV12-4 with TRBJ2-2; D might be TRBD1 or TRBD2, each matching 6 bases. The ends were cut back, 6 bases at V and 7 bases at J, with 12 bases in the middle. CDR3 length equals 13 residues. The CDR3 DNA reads TGTGCCAGCAGCCAAGGGGGGCGCGGGGAGCTGTTTTTT. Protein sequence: CASSQGGRGELFF.